These 21 T cell receptor beta chains were all obtained from the same sample, sequenced in a study of CD8+CD57+ T cells in acquired aplastic anemia. For sequencing, patients were chosen who had shown expansion of CD8+CD57+ cells by flow cytometry. The study profiled TCR beta VDJ and CDR3 using genomic DNA as template. MiXCR, applied by TCRdb to the reads, yields one record per CDR3 protein. Of some 170,000 distinct CDR3 sequences in the sample, about 70% are singletons; the top ten hold 40% to 55%. The sequenced sample was sorted CD4+, CD8+, or CD8+CD57+ T cells (not recorded which) from PBMCs. The receptors stem from a human donor with aplastic anemia.

The chain is built from TRBV7-9 and TRBJ1-2; TRBD1 might be the D (5 bases). V was shortened by 1 base and J by 8 bases, with 14 bases between the two germline ends. Germline loops: CDR1 SEHNR, CDR2 FQNEAQ (reference sequence). This CDR3 has 14 amino acids. The CDR3 region is CASSLVGADGGYTF. CDR3 sequence (DNA): TGTGCCAGCAGCTTAGTTGGGGCCGATGGGGGCTACACCTTC.

This clonotype occurred once. The chain employs TRBV5-1 and TRBJ2-1, with 15 positions matching TRBD2. V dropped 1 base and J dropped 2; count of bases not matched to a gene: 4. Per germline, CDR1 SGHRS and CDR2 YFSETQ. The CDR3 has 18 amino acids. The CDR3 here is CASSLRTSGGAPYNEQFF. Written as DNA, the CDR3 is TGCGCCAGCAGCTTGAGGACTAGCGGGGGGGCCCCCTACAATGAGCAGTTCTTC.

The chain links TRBV25-1 to TRBJ1-4; no clear D. V lost 4 bases and J 7 bases, leaving 4 bases between the germline ends. CDR3 length: 11 residues. CDR1 is MGHDK and CDR2 is SYGVNS in the germline V gene. The CDR3 loop reads CASSVSEKLFF. The CDR3 DNA reads as TGTGCCAGCAGTGTCTCTGAAAAACTGTTTTTT.

This clonotype was recorded once. The junction shows a germline mismatch at one end, possibly a read error. V usage is TRBV5-1 and J usage is TRBJ2-7; possible D gene TRBD2, 5 bases. The CDR3 extends over 13 amino acids. CDR1 and CDR2 from the germline V gene are SGHRS and YFSETQ. The CDR3 region is CASAPGGTYEQCF. In DNA form, the CDR3 reads TGCGCCAGCGCCCCTGGAGGAACCTACGAGCAGTGCTTC.

CDR3 sequence reads: CASSELAGGGETQYF. As DNA, the CDR3 is TGCGCCAGCAGTGAGCTAGCGGGAGGGGGAGAGACCCAGTACTTC. The chain combines TRBV10-2 with TRBJ2-5; 12 bases agree with TRBD2. After removal of 2 bases from V and 4 bases from J, the junction contained 2 bases not matched to a gene. The CDR3 contains 15 residues. Germline values: CDR1 WSHSY, CDR2 SAAADI.

This chain joins TRBV15 and TRBJ2-5; 12 positions agree with TRBD2. This CDR3 is 16 amino acids long. Germline-derived CDR1 and CDR2 are LNHNV and YYDKDF (reference sequence). Trimming removed 3 bases from V and 3 bases from J; junction bases left unmatched: 5. CDR3 sequence: CATSRGASGGEETQYF. As DNA, the CDR3 is TGTGCCACCAGCAGGGGGGCTAGCGGGGGGGAAGAGACCCAGTACTTC.

This clonotype appeared a few times. The V call is TRBV10-1, the J call TRBJ2-7; 8 bases align to TRBD1. Germline assignment: CDR1 WNHNN and CDR2 SYGVQD (reference sequence). The CDR3 is made up of 13 amino acids. V was clipped by 9 bases and J by 6 bases; unmatched bases: 10. The CDR3 DNA reads as TGCGCCAGTACCCCCGACAGGGGTGGCGAGCAGTACTTC. Translation: CASTPDRGGEQYF.

The chain is built from TRBV6-1 and TRBJ1-6, with 8 bases aligning to TRBD1. This CDR3 is built from 17 residues. Germline lookup yields CDR1 MNHNS and CDR2 SASEGT. The J segment lost 8 bases and the V segment lost 5 bases, leaving 14 bases of the junction unmatched. CDR3 loop: CASSPFFRTGIDSPLHF. The DNA of the CDR3 is TGTGCCAGCAGTCCGTTCTTCAGGACAGGGATAGATTCACCCCTCCACTTT.

The chain recombines TRBV5-1 with TRBJ2-7, with D perhaps being TRBD1 or TRBD2 (5 bases each). Germline CDR1 SGHRS, CDR2 YFSETQ. This CDR3 spans 14 amino acids. Trimming stripped 3 bases from V and 2 bases from J, with 12 bases between. CDR3 sequence reads: CASSSPGPTYEQYF. The CDR3 DNA sequence: TGCGCCAGCAGCTCACCGGGACCTACCTACGAGCAGTACTTC.

This rearrangement joins TRBV7-2 to TRBJ2-1; D is perhaps TRBD1 or TRBD2 (5 bases each). The end of the DNA fits TRBJ2-5 better, so the J call may be wrong. CDR3 length equals 12 residues. Germline lookup yields CDR1 SGHTA and CDR2 FQGNSA. The CDR3 DNA reads TGTGCCAGCAGCCCCACGGGGCTAACCCAGTACTTC. It translates to CASSPTGLTQYF.

This clonotype has a handful of counts. The chain couples TRBV15 to TRBJ2-5; possible D gene TRBD2, 7 bases. Trimming shortened V by 6 bases and J by 5 bases, and 16 bases separated the two germline ends. The CDR3 has 14 residues. The germline gives CDR1 LNHNV, CDR2 YYDKDF (reference sequence). The DNA for the CDR3 is TGTGCCACCAGTGGTCGGGGCGGGGGCGAGACCCAGTACTTC. Translating gives CATSGRGGGETQYF. The whole variable domain, filled in from reference TRBV15 and TRBJ2-5, reads DAMVIQNPRYQVTQFGKPVTLSCSQTLNHNVMYWYQQKSSQAPKLLFHYYDKDFNNEADTPDNFQSRRPNTSFCFLDIRSPGLGDTAMYLCATSGRGGGETQYFGPGTRLLVL.

This clonotype was observed a handful of times. The chain employs TRBV20-1 and TRBJ2-6; possible D gene TRBD1, 5 bases. This CDR3 has 16 residues. From germline, CDR1 is DFQATT and CDR2 SNEGSKA (reference sequence). Between the trimmed V and J ends, which lost 1 base and 1 base, there was a span of 11 bases. In DNA form, the CDR3 reads TGCAGTGCTAGAGTCCCAGGGTTTTCTGGGGCCAACGTCCTGACTTTC. It encodes CSARVPGFSGANVLTF.

This chain connects TRBV25-1 to TRBJ2-7; D gene unclear. The CDR3 contains 11 residues. With 5 bases removed from V and 6 bases from J, the gap between germline ends came to 8 bases. CDR1 is MGHDK, CDR2 SYGVNS, per germline. CDR3 coding DNA: TGTGCCAGCAGTCCCCTTCTCGAGCAGTACTTC. It translates to CASSPLLEQYF.

The chain couples TRBV2 to TRBJ1-6, with TRBD1 matching 9 bases. Trimming cost V 4 bases and J 9 bases; bases outside gene matches: 4. Per germline, CDR1 SNHLY and CDR2 FYNNEI. CDR3 length: 14 residues. The CDR3 nucleotides read TGTGCCAGCAGTGCGGGGACAGGGACTTCACCCCTCCACTTT. This codes for CASSAGTGTSPLHF.

The chain recombines TRBV9 with TRBJ2-3; D possibly corresponds to TRBD1 (6 bases). Germline V gives CDR1 SGDLS, CDR2 YYNGEE. This CDR3 is 16 amino acids long. With 0 bases removed from V and 0 bases from J, the gap between germline ends came to 11 bases. CDR3 sequence reads: CASSVEAGASTDTQYF. The CDR3 bases are TGTGCCAGCAGCGTAGAGGCAGGGGCCAGCACAGATACGCAGTATTTT.

The V gene is TRBV24-1, the J gene TRBJ2-1; a weak D match, TRBD1 (5 bases). The germline V gene has CDR1 KGHDR and CDR2 SFDVKD. The CDR3 is made up of 12 amino acids. V lost 11 bases and J 10 bases, leaving 17 bases between the germline ends. CDR3 nucleotide sequence: TGTGCCAGCTCACCAGGGATACTCGAGCAGTTCTTC. Its protein is CASSPGILEQFF.

This chain's CDR3 is CASSTNFDRVQTGELFF. CDR3 sequence (DNA): TGTGCCAGCAGCACCAATTTTGACAGGGTACAGACCGGGGAGCTGTTTTTT. The V and J genes are TRBV7-7 and TRBJ2-2, with 7 bases lining up with TRBD1. V lost 5 bases, J lost 5 bases, and 14 bases stayed unmatched. Germline loops: CDR1 SSHAT, CDR2 FNYEAQ (reference sequence). The CDR3 has 17 residues. The full variable domain, its missing parts supplied by reference TRBV7-7 and TRBJ2-2, is GAGVSQSPRYKVTKRGQDVTLRCDPISSHATLYWYQQALGQGPEFLTYFNYEAQPDKSGLPSDRFSAERPEGSISTLTIQRTEQRDSAMYRCASSTNFDRVQTGELFFGEGSRLTVL.

The chain carries TRBV27 and TRBJ1-1, with a tentative D call TRBD1 (5 bases). Trimming stripped 3 bases from V and 3 bases from J, with 8 bases between. The germline V gene encodes CDR1 MNHEY and CDR2 SMNVEV (reference sequence). This CDR3 region has 13 residues. CDR3 protein: CASSFGRDTEAFF. CDR3 sequence (DNA): TGTGCCAGCAGTTTCGGCAGGGACACTGAAGCTTTCTTT.

Only a few counts were recorded for this clonotype. J is TRBJ2-1 and V is TRBV29-1; TRBD1 matches at 9 bases. The CDR3 length is 15 residues. Per germline, CDR1 SQVTM and CDR2 ANQGSEA. V was clipped by 3 bases and J by 8 bases; unmatched bases: 11. This CDR3 reads CSVDIPGQGSDEQFF. The CDR3 coding sequence is TGCAGCGTTGACATCCCGGGACAGGGATCCGATGAGCAGTTCTTC.

Details on this clonotype: The junction shows a germline mismatch at one end, possibly a read error. J is TRBJ2-3 and V is TRBV7-7; 9 nucleotides agree with TRBD2. Germline V gives CDR1 SSHAT, CDR2 FNYEAQ (reference sequence). The CDR3 loop spans 18 amino acids. This CDR3 is CASSLAVRGGLNADTQYF. Written as DNA, the CDR3 is TGTGCTAGCAGCTTAGCGGTGCGGGGGGGCCTCAACGCAGATACGCAGTATTTT.

CDR3 amino acids: CASRRGQRMNTEAFF. In DNA form, the CDR3 reads TGTGCCAGCAGGCGCGGACAGAGAATGAACACTGAAGCTTTCTTT. V is TRBV6-5 and J is TRBJ1-1; weak D call: TRBD1 (6 bases). The CDR3 has 15 amino acids. Germline CDR1 is MNHEY and CDR2 is SVGAGI. Trimming stripped 6 bases from V and 0 bases from J, with 14 bases between.